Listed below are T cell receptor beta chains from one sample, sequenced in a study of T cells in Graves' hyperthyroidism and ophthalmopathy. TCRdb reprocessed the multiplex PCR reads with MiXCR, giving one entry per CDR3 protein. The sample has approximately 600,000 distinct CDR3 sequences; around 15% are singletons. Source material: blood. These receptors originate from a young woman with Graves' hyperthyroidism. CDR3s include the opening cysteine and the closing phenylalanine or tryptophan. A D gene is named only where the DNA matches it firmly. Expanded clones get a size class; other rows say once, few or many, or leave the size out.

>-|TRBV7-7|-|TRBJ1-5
TGTGCTAGCAGCTTAGCGCGGCTTGTGGGCAATCAGCCCCAGCATTTT
CASSLARLVGNQPQHF
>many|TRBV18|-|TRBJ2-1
TGTGCCAGCTCACAAGTTGCCGGGACTCCAAACAATGAGCAGTTCTTC
CASSQVAGTPNNEQFF
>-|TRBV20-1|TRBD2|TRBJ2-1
TGCAGTGCTTCAAGCGGGACTTTCAACAATGAGCAGTTCTTC
CSASSGTFNNEQFF
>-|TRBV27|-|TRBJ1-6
TGTGCCAGCAGTTTATCCGGATATAATTCACCCCTCCACTTT
CASSLSGYNSPLHF
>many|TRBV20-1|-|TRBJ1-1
TGCAGTGCTAGAGCAAGCAGGGGCCTGATGAACACTGAAGCTTTCTTT
CSARASRGLMNTEAFF
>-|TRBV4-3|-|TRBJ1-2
TGCGCCAGCAGCCAAGACGAGGCAGGGGACTATGGCTACACCTTC
CASSQDEAGDYGYTF
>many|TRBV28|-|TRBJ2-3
TGTGCCAGCAGTTTATCTATTGAGCTTAGCACAGATACGCAGTATTTT
CASSLSIELSTDTQYF
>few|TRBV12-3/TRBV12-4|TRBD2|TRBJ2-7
TGTGCCAGCAGTTCACGACCGGGACTAGCGGACTACGAGCAGTACTTC
CASSSRPGLADYEQYF
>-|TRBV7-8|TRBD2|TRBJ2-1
TGTGCCAGCAGCTTACAGTTGCTAGCGGGAAATGAGCAGTTCTTC
CASSLQLLAGNEQFF
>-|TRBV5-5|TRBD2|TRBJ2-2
TGTGCCAGCAGCCCTGGACTAGCGGAGTGGCCGCTGTTTTTT
CASSPGLAEWPLFF
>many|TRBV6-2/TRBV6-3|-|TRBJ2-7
TGTGCCAGCACCCACTCCTACGAGCAGTACTTC
CASTHSYEQYF
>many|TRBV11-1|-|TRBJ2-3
TGTGCCAGTGGATTTACAGGGAGGAGGAGCACAGATACGCAGTATTTT
CASGFTGRRSTDTQYF
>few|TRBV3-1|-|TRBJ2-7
TGTGCCAGCAGCCAAATCGATTACGAGCAGTACTTC
CASSQIDYEQYF
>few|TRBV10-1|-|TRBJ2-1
TGCGCCAGCAGTGATTCGAGGAGGGAGAGGAGCAATGAGCAGTTCTTC
CASSDSRRERSNEQFF
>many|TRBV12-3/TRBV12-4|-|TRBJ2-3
TGTGCCAGCAGTTCCTCCCAGGGGAGCACAGATACGCAGTATTTT
CASSSSQGSTDTQYF
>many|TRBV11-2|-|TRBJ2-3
TGTGCCAGCAGCTTAGATGTCACCAACACAGATACGCAGTATTTT
CASSLDVTNTDTQYF
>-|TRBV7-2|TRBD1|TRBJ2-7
TGTGCCAGCAGCTTGGGACAGACAGGGGAGCAGTACTTC
CASSLGQTGEQYF
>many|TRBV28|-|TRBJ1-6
TGTGCCAGCAGTTTGGTGAATTCACCCCTCCACTTT
CASSLVNSPLHF
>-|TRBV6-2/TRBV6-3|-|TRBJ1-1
TGTGCCAGCAGTTACCCCGGCCCCCCCGCCCCCCCGAACACTGAAGCTTTCTTT
CASSYPGPPAPPNTEAFF
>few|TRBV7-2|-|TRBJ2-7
TGTGCCAGCAGCTATCAAGGCAGGGGCCGGATTTCCTACGAGCAGTACTTC
CASSYQGRGRISYEQYF
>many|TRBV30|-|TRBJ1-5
TGTGCCTGGAGTACACATGAGGGTCAGCCCCAGCATTTT
CAWSTHEGQPQHF
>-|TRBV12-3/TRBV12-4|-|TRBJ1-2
TGTGCCAGCAGTTCGCTGACAGCGATCTATGGCTACACCTTC
CASSSLTAIYGYTF
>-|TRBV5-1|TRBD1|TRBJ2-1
TGCGCCAGCATACGGACAGGGGGACAGAATGAGCAGTTCTTC
CASIRTGGQNEQFF
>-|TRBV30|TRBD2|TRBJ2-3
TGTGCCTGGAGTGGGTACCAAGAGCGGACTAGCGGAACTAGCACAGATACGCAGTATTTT
CAWSGYQERTSGTSTDTQYF
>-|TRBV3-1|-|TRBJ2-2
TGTGCCAGCAGCCCCCGGGACAAGACCGGGGAGCTGTTTTTT
CASSPRDKTGELFF
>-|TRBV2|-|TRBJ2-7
TGTGCCAGCAGTGAAGCGAACGAGCAGTACTTC
CASSEANEQYF
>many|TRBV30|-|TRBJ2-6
TGTGCCTGGAGTGTATCTGGGGCCAACGTCCTGACTTTC
CAWSVSGANVLTF
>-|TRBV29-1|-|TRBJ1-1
TGCAGTGGGTCGCGGGGGAGTAGTACTGAAGCTTTCTTT
CSGSRGSSTEAFF
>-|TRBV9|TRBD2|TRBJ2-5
TGTGCCAGCAGCCCCAGACTAGCGAACCAAGAGACCCAGTACTTC
CASSPRLANQETQYF